This TCR beta chain comes out of a study of T cells in Graves' hyperthyroidism and ophthalmopathy. The source material, RNA transcripts, was used to amplify TCR beta CDR3 regions. Initially, a first-round RT-PCR of the TCR CDR3 employed the HTBI primer set. TCRdb passed the multiplex PCR reads through MiXCR, listing each CDR3 protein once. The table records around 300,000 distinct CDR3 sequences, about 19% of them present only once. This CDR3 contains 14 residues. The germline V gene encodes CDR1 MDHEN and CDR2 SYDVKM. Trimming took 6 bases from V and 6 from J; bases not matched to a gene: 5. Under 3 months was the duration of disease in ophthalmopathy patients, who also had a Clinical Activity Score of at least 3 and a NOSPECS grade of at least 4. Thyroid ultrasound and orbital computed tomography, with clinical symptoms and serum thyroxine and TRAb, informed diagnoses. This clonotype was recorded at least ten times.

This chain uses TRBV28 with TRBJ2-7; 13 positions match TRBD2. The clonotype was recovered from a man in his fifties or sixties with Graves' ophthalmopathy. Sequenced input: blood. The CDR3 DNA reads TGTGCCAGCAGACGGACTAGCGGGAGTTTCGAGCAGTACTTC. Its translation is CASRRTSGSFEQYF.